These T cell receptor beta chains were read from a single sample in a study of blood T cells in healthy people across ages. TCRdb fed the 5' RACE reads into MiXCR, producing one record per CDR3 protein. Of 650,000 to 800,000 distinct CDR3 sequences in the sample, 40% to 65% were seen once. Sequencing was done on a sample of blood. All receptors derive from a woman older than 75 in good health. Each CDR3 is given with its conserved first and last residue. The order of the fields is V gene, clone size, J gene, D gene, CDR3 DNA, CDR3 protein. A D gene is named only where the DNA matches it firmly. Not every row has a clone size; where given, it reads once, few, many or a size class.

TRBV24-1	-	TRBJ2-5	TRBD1	TGTGCCACCAGTGATGTAACAGGGGTGGAGACCCAGTACTTC	CATSDVTGVETQYF
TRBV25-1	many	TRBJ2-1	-	TGTGCCAGTTTACAGGGGGGGATCAATGAGCAGTTCTTC	CASLQGGINEQFF
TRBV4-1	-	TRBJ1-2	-	TGCGCCAGCAGCCAAGACGGCCCTTACTATGGCTACACCTTC	CASSQDGPYYGYTF
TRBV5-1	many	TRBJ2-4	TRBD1	TGCGCCAGCAGCTCCGACAGGGGAAACATTCAGTACTTC	CASSSDRGNIQYF
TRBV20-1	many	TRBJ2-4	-	TGCAGTGCTAGAGACCGAGTTGTACAAAACATTCAGTACTTC	CSARDRVVQNIQYF
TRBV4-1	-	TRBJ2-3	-	TGCGCCAGCAGCCAAGAAAGGGCGAGTTCAGATACGCAGTATTTT	CASSQERASSDTQYF
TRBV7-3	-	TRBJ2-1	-	TGTGCCAGCAGCTACAGGGTTTACAATGAGCAGTTCTTC	CASSYRVYNEQFF
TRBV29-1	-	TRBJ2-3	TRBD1	TGCAGCGTTGGTACAGGGGACAGGGATACGCAGTATTTT	CSVGTGDRDTQYF
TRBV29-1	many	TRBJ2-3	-	TGCAGCGTGGGCCCAACCGATACGCAGTATTTT	CSVGPTDTQYF
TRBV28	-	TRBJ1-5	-	TGTGCCAGCAACGCCCTGGGGGCACAGGGTAGCAATCAGCCCCAGCATTTT	CASNALGAQGSNQPQHF
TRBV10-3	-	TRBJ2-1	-	TGTGCCATCAGTGAGTCTACTAGCAAGTTCTTC	CAISESTSKFF
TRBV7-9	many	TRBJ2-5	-	TGTGCCAGCAGCCCCGGACACCTAGCCCAAGAGACCCAGTACTTC	CASSPGHLAQETQYF
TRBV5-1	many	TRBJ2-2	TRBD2	TGCGCCAGCAGCTTGGGCCCTACTAGCGGCAACACCGGGGAGCTGTTTTTT	CASSLGPTSGNTGELFF
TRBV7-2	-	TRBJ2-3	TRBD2	TGTGCCAGCAGCTTCCGACTAGCGGGGGACTTTAGCACAGATACGCAGTATTTT	CASSFRLAGDFSTDTQYF
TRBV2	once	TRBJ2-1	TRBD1	TGTGCTAGCTGGGACAGGTACAATGAGCAGTTCTTC	CASWDRYNEQFF
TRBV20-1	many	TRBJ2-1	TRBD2	TGCAGTGCCAAAGGACTAGCGGACAATGAGCAGTTCTTC	CSAKGLADNEQFF
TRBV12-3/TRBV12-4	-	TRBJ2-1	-	TGTGTCGGCAGTTTAGCCCTAATGAACAATGAGCAGTTCTTC	CVGSLALMNNEQFF
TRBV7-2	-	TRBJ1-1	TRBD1	TGTGCCACGACAGGGGGCCGCTGGGGTCCTGAAGCTTTCTTT	CATTGGRWGPEAFF
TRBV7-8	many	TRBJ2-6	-	TGTGCCATCTTAGACGCCGGGGCCAACGTCCTGACTTTC	CAILDAGANVLTF
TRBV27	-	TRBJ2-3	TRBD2	TGTGCCAGCAGTTTATGGGCGGGAGTAAAAGATACGCAGTATTTT	CASSLWAGVKDTQYF
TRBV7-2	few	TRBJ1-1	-	TGTGCCAGCACCCCACTGGGGGGGGGCGGCACTGAAGCTTTCTTT	CASTPLGGGGTEAFF
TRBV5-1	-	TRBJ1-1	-	TGCGCCAGCAGCTCGGAACCGGGAAGAGGGCAGGGAGCTTTCTTT	CASSSEPGRGQGAFF
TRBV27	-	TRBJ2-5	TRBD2	TGTGCCAGCAGTTCCGCGGGAGCGGGAGGTCGTGAGCAGTACTTC	CASSSAGAGGREQYF
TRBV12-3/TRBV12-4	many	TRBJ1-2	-	TGTGCCAGCAGGCCCGTTGGAGCTAGTGGCTACACCTTC	CASRPVGASGYTF
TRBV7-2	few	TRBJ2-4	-	TGTGCCAGCAGCTTAGAGCCGGACCATTGGCAGTACTTC	CASSLEPDHWQYF
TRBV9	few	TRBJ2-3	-	TGTGCCAGCAGCCAATATGGGGCCTCCGATACGCAGTATTTT	CASSQYGASDTQYF
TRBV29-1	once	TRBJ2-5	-	TGCAGCGTTGAGCCGTCAGGACTCCAAGAGACCCAGTACTTC	CSVEPSGLQETQYF
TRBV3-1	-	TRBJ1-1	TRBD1	TGTGCCAGCAGCCAAGGGGACAGGGTTAACACTGAAGCTTTCTTT	CASSQGDRVNTEAFF
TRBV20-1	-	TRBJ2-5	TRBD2	TGCAGTGCTAGAGTAGCGGGGGGTGGCGGGGAGACCCAGTACTTC	CSARVAGGGGETQYF
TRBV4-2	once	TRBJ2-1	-	TGTGCCAGCCGCCAAGATTTAAGAGGCAATGAGCAGTTCTTC	CASRQDLRGNEQFF
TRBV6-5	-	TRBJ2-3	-	TGTGCCAGTGGTTACATCGGGAAATTAAGCACAGATACGCAGTATTTT	CASGYIGKLSTDTQYF
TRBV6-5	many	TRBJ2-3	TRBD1	TGTGCCAGCAGTTACGTAGGGACAGCCCCTTCTACAGATACGCAGTATTTT	CASSYVGTAPSTDTQYF
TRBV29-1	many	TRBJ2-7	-	TGCAGCGTTACAGAGCCCTACGAGCAGTACTTC	CSVTEPYEQYF
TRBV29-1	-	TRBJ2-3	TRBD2	TGCAGCGTTGCAGTCGGGCGGGGGGGAACAGATACGCAGTATTTT	CSVAVGRGGTDTQYF
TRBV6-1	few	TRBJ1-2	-	TGTGCCCTCTCGGCAGCCTCAACGAAGGGCTACACCTTC	CALSAASTKGYTF
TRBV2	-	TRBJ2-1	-	TGTGCCAGCAGAACCGACTTCAATGAGCAGTTCTTC	CASRTDFNEQFF
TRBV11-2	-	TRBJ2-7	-	TGTGCCAGCAGCTTAGAAGCCAGATCCTACGAGCAGTACTTC	CASSLEARSYEQYF
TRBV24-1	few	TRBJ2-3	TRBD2	TGTGCCACCAGTGAACAGGGACTAGCGGGAGCTCCAGATACGCAGTATTTT	CATSEQGLAGAPDTQYF
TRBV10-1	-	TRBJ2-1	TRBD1	TGCGCCAGCACCACCGACAGGGGCAATGAGCAGTTCTTC	CASTTDRGNEQFF
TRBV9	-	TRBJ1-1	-	TGTGCCAGCAGCGCCCGTTCGGGAGTAGGGACTGAAGCTTTCTTT	CASSARSGVGTEAFF
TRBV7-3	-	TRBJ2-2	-	TGTGCCAGCAGTCGGGATAAGAACACCGGGGAGCTGTTTTTT	CASSRDKNTGELFF
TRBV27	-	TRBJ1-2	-	TGTGCCAGCAGTGTCCGGGAACCATCTAACTATGGCTACACCTTC	CASSVREPSNYGYTF
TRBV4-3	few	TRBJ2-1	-	TGCGCCAGCAGCCAACAAGACAATGAGCAGTTCTTC	CASSQQDNEQFF
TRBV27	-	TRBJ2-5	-	TGTGCCAGCAGCCCCATAGGGCAAGAGACCCAGTACTTC	CASSPIGQETQYF
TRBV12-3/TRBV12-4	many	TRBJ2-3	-	TGTGCCAGCAGTTCCCCCTCGGGAGATACGCAGTATTTT	CASSSPSGDTQYF
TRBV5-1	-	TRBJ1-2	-	TGCGCCAGCAGCGAGGACAGCGCTAACTATGGCTACACCTTC	CASSEDSANYGYTF
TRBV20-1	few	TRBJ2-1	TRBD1	TGCAGTGCTTTGCCGGGACAGGCGTACAATGAGCAGTTCTTC	CSALPGQAYNEQFF
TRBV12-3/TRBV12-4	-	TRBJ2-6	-	TGTGCCAGCAGTTCGGGGGGGGCCAACGTCCTGACTTTC	CASSSGGANVLTF
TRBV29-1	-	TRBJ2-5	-	TGCAGCGTTGAAGACCGGGCTATGGAGACCCAGTACTTC	CSVEDRAMETQYF
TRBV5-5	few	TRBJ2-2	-	TGTGCCAGCAGCTTCCTAGACGCCAACACCGGGGAGCTGTTTTTT	CASSFLDANTGELFF
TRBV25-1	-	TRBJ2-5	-	TGTGCCAGCATTGGGAGTCAAGAGACCCAGTACTTC	CASIGSQETQYF
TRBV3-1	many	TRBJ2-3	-	TGTGCCAGCAGCCATCCCCTTAGCGGATTCACAGATACGCAGTATTTT	CASSHPLSGFTDTQYF
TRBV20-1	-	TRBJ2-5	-	TGCAGTGCCCCAGTTGTAGAGACCCAGTACTTC	CSAPVVETQYF
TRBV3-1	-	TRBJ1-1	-	TGTGCCAGCAGCCGGGACGGATCACCCAAACGAGAAGCTTTCTTT	CASSRDGSPKREAFF
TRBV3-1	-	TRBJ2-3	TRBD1	TGTGCCAGCAGCCGGGACAGCGGTGGCACAGATACGCAGTATTTT	CASSRDSGGTDTQYF
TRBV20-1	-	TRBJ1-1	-	TGCAGTGTAGTAGGGGCCGGCCCTAACACTGAAGCTTTCTTT	CSVVGAGPNTEAFF